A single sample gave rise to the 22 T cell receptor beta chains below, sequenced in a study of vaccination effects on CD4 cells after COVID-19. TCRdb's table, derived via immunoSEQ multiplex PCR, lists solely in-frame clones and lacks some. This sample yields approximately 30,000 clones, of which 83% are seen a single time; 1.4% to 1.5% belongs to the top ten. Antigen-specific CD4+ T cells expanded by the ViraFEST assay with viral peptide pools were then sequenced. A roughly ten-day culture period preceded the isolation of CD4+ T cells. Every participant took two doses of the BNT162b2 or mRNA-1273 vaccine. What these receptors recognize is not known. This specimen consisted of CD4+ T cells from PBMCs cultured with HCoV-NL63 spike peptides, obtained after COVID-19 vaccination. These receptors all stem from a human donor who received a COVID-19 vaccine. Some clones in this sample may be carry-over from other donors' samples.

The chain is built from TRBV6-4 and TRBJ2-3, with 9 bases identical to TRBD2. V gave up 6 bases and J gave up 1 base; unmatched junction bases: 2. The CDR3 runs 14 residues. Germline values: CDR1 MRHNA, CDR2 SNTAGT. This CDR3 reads CASRVAGGTDTQYF. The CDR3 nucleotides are TGTGCCAGCAGAGTAGCGGGGGGCACAGATACGCAGTATTTT.

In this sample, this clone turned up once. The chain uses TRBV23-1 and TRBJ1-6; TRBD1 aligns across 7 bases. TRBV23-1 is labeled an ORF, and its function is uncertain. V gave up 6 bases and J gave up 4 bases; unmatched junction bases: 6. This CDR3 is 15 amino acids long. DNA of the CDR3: TGCGCCAGCAGGGACAGGACCCAATATAATTCACCCCTCCACTTT. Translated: CASRDRTQYNSPLHF.

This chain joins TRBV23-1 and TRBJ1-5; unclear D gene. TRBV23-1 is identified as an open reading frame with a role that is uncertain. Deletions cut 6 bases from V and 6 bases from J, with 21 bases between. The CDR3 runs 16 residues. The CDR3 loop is CASSLPSERKGQPQHF. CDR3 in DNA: TGCGCCAGCAGCCTCCCGTCAGAGAGAAAGGGTCAGCCCCAGCATTTT.

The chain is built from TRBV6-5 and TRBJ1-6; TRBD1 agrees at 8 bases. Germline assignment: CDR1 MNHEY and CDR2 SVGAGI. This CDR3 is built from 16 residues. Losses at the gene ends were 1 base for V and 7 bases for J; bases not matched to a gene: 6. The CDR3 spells CASSYLGQGGNSPLHF. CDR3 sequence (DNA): TGTGCCAGCAGTTACTTAGGACAGGGAGGCAATTCACCCCTCCACTTT.

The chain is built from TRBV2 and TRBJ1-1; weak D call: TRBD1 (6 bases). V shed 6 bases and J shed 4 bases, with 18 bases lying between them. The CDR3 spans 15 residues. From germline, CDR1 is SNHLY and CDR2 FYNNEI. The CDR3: CASRSRGSVSTEAFF. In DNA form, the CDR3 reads TGTGCCAGCAGGAGCAGGGGCTCCGTGTCCACTGAAGCTTTCTTT.

CDR3 DNA: TGTGCCAGCAGTGAAGCTCCCCTGGTAGCCCGGGGGACCCAGTACTTC. Encoded protein: CASSEAPLVARGTQYF. The rearrangement links TRBV6-1 to TRBJ2-5, with a weak D call TRBD2 (5 bases). The CDR3 runs to 16 residues. Germline lookup yields CDR1 MNHNS and CDR2 SASEGT. Deletions cut 0 bases from V and 7 bases from J, with 18 bases between.

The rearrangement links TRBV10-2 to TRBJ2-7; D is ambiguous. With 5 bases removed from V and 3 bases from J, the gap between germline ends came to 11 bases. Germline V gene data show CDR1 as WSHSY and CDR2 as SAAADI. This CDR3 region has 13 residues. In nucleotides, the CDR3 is TGCGCCAGCAGTACGGACGTCAACTACGAGCAGTACTTC. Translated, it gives CASSTDVNYEQYF.

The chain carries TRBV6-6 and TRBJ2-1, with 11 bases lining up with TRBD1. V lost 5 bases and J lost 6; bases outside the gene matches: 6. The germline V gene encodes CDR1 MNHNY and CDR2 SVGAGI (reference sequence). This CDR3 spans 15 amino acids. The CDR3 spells CASSKGQGDVNEQFF. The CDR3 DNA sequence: TGTGCCAGCAGTAAGGGACAGGGGGATGTCAATGAGCAGTTCTTC.

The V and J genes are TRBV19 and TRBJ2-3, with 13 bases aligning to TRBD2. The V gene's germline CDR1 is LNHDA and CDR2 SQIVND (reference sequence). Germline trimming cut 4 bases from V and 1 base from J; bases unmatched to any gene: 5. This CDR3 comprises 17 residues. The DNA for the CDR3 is TGTGCCAGTAGTACCGGACTAGCGGGGGTAGGCACAGATACGCAGTATTTT. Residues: CASSTGLAGVGTDTQYF.

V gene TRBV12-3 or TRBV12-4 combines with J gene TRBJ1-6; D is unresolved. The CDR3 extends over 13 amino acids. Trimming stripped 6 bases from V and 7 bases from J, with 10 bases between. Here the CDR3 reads CASRTIPNSPLHF. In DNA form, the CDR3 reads TGTGCCAGCAGGACAATTCCGAATTCACCCCTCCACTTT.

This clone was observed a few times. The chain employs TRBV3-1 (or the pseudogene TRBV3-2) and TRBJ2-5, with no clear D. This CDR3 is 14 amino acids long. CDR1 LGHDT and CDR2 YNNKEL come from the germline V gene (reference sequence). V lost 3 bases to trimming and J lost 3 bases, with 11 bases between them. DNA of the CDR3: TGTGCCAGCAGCCAGCTTGGTGGTGAAGAGACCCAGTACTTC. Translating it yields CASSQLGGEETQYF.

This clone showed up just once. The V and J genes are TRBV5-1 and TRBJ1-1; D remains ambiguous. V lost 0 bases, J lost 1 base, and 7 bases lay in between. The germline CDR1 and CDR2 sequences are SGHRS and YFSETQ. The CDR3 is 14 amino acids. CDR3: CASSLEAQNTEAFF. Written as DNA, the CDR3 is TGCGCCAGCAGCTTGGAGGCACAGAACACTGAAGCTTTCTTT.

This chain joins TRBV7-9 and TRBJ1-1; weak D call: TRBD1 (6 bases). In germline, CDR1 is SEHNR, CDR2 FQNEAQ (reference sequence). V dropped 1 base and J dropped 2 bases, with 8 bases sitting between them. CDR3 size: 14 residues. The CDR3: CASSLGQVNTEAFF. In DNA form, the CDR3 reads TGTGCCAGCAGCTTAGGACAGGTTAACACTGAAGCTTTCTTT.

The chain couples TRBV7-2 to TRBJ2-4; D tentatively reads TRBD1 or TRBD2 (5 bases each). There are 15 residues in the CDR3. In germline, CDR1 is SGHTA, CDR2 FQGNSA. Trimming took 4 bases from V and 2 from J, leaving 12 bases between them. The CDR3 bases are TGTGCCAGCAGCTCGGGACCCGCAACCAAAAACATTCAGTACTTC. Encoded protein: CASSSGPATKNIQYF.

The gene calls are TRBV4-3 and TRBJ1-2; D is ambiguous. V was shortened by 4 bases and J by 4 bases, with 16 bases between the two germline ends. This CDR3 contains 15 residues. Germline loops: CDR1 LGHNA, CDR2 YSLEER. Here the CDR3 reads CASSPPGGSRYGYTF. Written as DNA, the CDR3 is TGCGCCAGCAGCCCGCCAGGAGGGTCGCGCTATGGCTACACCTTC.

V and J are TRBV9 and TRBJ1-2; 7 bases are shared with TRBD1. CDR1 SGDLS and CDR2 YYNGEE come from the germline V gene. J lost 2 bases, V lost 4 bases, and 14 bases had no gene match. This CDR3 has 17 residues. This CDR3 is CASSRGTVPGGNYGYTF. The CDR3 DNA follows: TGTGCCAGCAGCAGAGGGACGGTGCCAGGGGGGAACTATGGCTACACCTTC.

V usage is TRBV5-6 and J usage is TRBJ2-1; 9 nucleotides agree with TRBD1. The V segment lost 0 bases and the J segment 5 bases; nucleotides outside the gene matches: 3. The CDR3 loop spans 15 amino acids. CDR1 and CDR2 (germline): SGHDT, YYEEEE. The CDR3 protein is CASSLGGQGHNEQFF. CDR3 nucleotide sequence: TGTGCCAGCAGCTTGGGGGGACAGGGACACAATGAGCAGTTCTTC.

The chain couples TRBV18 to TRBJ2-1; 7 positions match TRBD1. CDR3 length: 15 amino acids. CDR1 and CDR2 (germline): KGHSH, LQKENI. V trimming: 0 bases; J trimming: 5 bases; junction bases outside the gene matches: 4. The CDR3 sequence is CASSPPGQRHNEQFF. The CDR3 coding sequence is TGTGCCAGCTCACCACCGGGACAGCGACACAATGAGCAGTTCTTC.

Here the CDR3 reads CASSTPRGGDNYGYTF. CDR3 in DNA: TGTGCCAGTAGTACGCCCCGAGGCGGGGACAACTATGGCTACACCTTC. The chain uses TRBV19 and TRBJ1-2; perhaps TRBD1 as D (5 bases). CDR1 and CDR2 (germline): LNHDA, SQIVND (reference sequence). V was trimmed by 4 bases and J by 2 bases, leaving 17 bases between them. The CDR3 extends over 16 amino acids.

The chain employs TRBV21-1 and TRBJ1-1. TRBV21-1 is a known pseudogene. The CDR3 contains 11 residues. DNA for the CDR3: TGTGCCAGGGGGCCGGGGACTGAAGCTTTCTTT. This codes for CARGPGTEAFF.

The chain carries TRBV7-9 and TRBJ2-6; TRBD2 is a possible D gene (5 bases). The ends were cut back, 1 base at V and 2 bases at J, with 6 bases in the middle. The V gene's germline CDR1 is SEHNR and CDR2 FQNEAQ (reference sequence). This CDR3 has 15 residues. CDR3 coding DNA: TGTGCCAGCAGCTTAGTCGGGGCTGGGGCCAACGTCCTGACTTTC. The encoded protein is CASSLVGAGANVLTF.

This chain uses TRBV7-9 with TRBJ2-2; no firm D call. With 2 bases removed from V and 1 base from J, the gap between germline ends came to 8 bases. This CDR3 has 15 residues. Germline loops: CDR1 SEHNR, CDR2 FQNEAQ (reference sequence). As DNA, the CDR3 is TGTGCCAGCAGCTTATTGTCGAGGAACACCGGGGAGCTGTTTTTT. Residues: CASSLLSRNTGELFF. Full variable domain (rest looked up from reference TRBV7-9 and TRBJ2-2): DTGVSQNPRHKITKRGQNVTFRCDPISEHNRLYWYRQTLGQGPEFLTYFQNEAQLEKSRLLSDRFSAERPKGSFSTLEIQRTEQGDSAMYLCASSLLSRNTGELFFGEGSRLTVL.